A selection of T cell receptor beta chains follows, all from one sample in a study of T cells in Graves' hyperthyroidism and ophthalmopathy. Each CDR3 protein is one row after TCRdb ran MiXCR on the multiplex PCR reads. The table shows about 520,000 distinct CDR3 sequences, with about 20% occurring only once. Sample: blood. The receptors originated from a man between 18 and 35 years old with Graves' hyperthyroidism. The CDR3 runs from the conserved cysteine through the conserved F or W. A D gene is named only where the DNA matches it firmly. A clone size is listed for some rows: how often the clone was seen (once, few, many), or a class if it is expanded.

CDR3	DNA	V	J	D	size
CASSLFVDTEAFF	TGTGCCAGCAGTTTGTTTGTCGACACTGAAGCTTTCTTT	TRBV27	TRBJ1-1	NA	many
CASSEHRVNTEAFF	TGTGCCAGCAGTGAACACAGGGTGAACACTGAAGCTTTCTTT	TRBV6-1	TRBJ1-1	NA	many
CSVQGLGTEAFF	TGCAGCGTCCAGGGGCTGGGAACTGAAGCTTTCTTT	TRBV29-1	TRBJ1-1	NA	many
CASSFPANQPQHF	TGTGCCAGCAGTTTCCCCGCAAATCAGCCCCAGCATTTT	TRBV28	TRBJ1-5	NA	many
CASSLRGIRDEQYF	TGCGCCAGCAGCTTGAGAGGGATCAGGGACGAGCAGTACTTC	TRBV5-1	TRBJ2-7	NA	NA
CAWIPRTGELFF	TGTGCCTGGATCCCTCGGACCGGGGAGCTGTTTTTT	TRBV30	TRBJ2-2	NA	NA
CSASQGSGNQPQHF	TGCAGTGCTAGCCAGGGGAGTGGCAATCAGCCCCAGCATTTT	TRBV20-1	TRBJ1-5	NA	many
CASSTRRGGTEAFF	TGTGCCAGCAGTACGCGCAGGGGCGGTACTGAAGCTTTCTTT	TRBV6-2/TRBV6-3	TRBJ1-1	NA	NA
CASSAQGNYNSPLHF	TGTGCCAGCAGCGCCCAGGGAAACTATAATTCACCCCTCCACTTT	TRBV7-8	TRBJ1-6	NA	many
CASSPGGASETQYF	TGTGCCAGCAGCCCGGGGGGGGCTAGCGAGACCCAGTACTTC	TRBV7-8	TRBJ2-5	TRBD2	many
CASSQKHSTAAGAGYEQYF	TGTGCCAGCAGCCAAAAACACTCCACCGCCGCAGGGGCTGGGTACGAGCAGTACTTC	TRBV11-2	TRBJ2-7	NA	NA
CASSQDNLGANTEAFF	TGCGCCAGCAGCCAAGACAATCTCGGGGCGAACACTGAAGCTTTCTTT	TRBV4-1	TRBJ1-1	NA	NA
CASSRPRELFF	TGTGCCAGCAGTAGACCAAGGGAGCTGTTTTTT	TRBV6-2/TRBV6-3	TRBJ2-2	NA	few
CASSFRTGPGGATQYF	TGTGCCAGCAGTTTTCGGACAGGGCCAGGAGGGGCGACCCAGTACTTC	TRBV12-3/TRBV12-4	TRBJ2-5	TRBD1	many
CASSRQGYTEAFF	TGTGCCAGCAGTCGACAGGGTTACACTGAAGCTTTCTTT	TRBV12-3/TRBV12-4	TRBJ1-1	TRBD1	many
CAWRDRGPYEQYF	TGTGCCTGGAGGGACAGGGGTCCCTACGAGCAGTACTTC	TRBV30	TRBJ2-7	TRBD1	NA
CASSPKTGGDEQYF	TGCGCCAGCAGCCCTAAGACAGGGGGCGACGAGCAGTACTTC	TRBV5-1	TRBJ2-7	TRBD1	many
CASSSILSSWDDTQYF	TGCGCCAGCAGCAGTATCCTCTCTTCGTGGGACGATACGCAGTATTTT	TRBV5-1	TRBJ2-3	NA	NA
CASTNGGTGVIEQYF	TGTGCCAGCACCAATGGGGGGACAGGGGTTATAGAGCAGTACTTC	TRBV7-2	TRBJ2-7	TRBD1	NA
CASSSPAGEQYF	TGTGCCAGCAGTTCCCCTGCTGGGGAGCAGTACTTC	TRBV28	TRBJ2-7	NA	NA
CSAIGLAGGPGSEQYF	TGCAGTGCTATAGGACTAGCGGGAGGGCCTGGCAGCGAGCAGTACTTC	TRBV20-1	TRBJ2-7	TRBD2	few
CASSGSGQGYEQYF	TGTGCCAGTAGTGGGTCGGGACAGGGATACGAGCAGTACTTC	TRBV19	TRBJ2-7	TRBD1	many
CASSLAVQGGTEAFF	TGTGCCAGCAGCTTGGCCGTCCAGGGTGGGACTGAAGCTTTCTTT	TRBV5-4	TRBJ1-1	NA	many
CASGSGTFLETQYF	TGTGCTAGTGGTTCCGGGACCTTCCTAGAGACCCAGTACTTC	TRBV12-5	TRBJ2-5	NA	many
CASEGQGSTGELFF	TGTGCCAGCGAGGGACAGGGGAGCACCGGGGAGCTGTTTTTT	TRBV11-3	TRBJ2-2	TRBD1	few
CASSSTTGMKAFF	TGTGCCAGCAGCAGTACCACAGGAATGAAAGCTTTCTTT	TRBV11-2	TRBJ1-1	NA	many
CASSYSGGSQETQYF	TGTGCCAGCAGTTACTCAGGGGGTAGCCAAGAGACCCAGTACTTC	TRBV6-5	TRBJ2-5	NA	many
CASNPVTGPNSPLHF	TGTGCCAGCAACCCCGTGACAGGCCCTAATTCACCCCTCCACTTT	TRBV6-1	TRBJ1-6	NA	many
CASSPGQVYEQYF	TGTGCCAGCAGTCCGGGACAGGTCTACGAGCAGTACTTC	TRBV7-9	TRBJ2-7	TRBD1	many
CASSFREQGTEAFF	TGTGCCAGCAGTTTCCGGGAGCAGGGCACTGAAGCTTTCTTT	TRBV12-3/TRBV12-4	TRBJ1-1	NA	many
CASSGLHTEAFF	TGTGCCAGTAGCGGGTTGCACACTGAAGCTTTCTTT	TRBV19	TRBJ1-1	NA	NA
CAWSADKGAYEQYF	TGTGCCTGGAGTGCTGACAAGGGGGCCTACGAGCAGTACTTC	TRBV30	TRBJ2-7	NA	many
CASSQKTGELFF	TGCGCCAGCAGCCAAAAGACCGGGGAGCTGTTTTTT	TRBV4-1	TRBJ2-2	NA	many
CASSYGLGLDTEAFF	TGTGCCAGCAGTTACGGGCTGGGCTTGGACACTGAAGCTTTCTTT	TRBV6-2/TRBV6-3	TRBJ1-1	NA	few
CASSLGKGQVLNTEAFF	TGTGCCAGCAGCTTAGGGAAGGGCCAGGTCCTAAACACTGAAGCTTTCTTT	TRBV11-2	TRBJ1-1	NA	many
CASSFDGWRQTDTEAFF	TGTGCCAGCAGTTTTGATGGTTGGCGGCAGACTGACACTGAAGCTTTCTTT	TRBV28	TRBJ1-1	NA	many
CASSVADRLNTEAFF	TGTGCCAGCAGCGTAGCGGACAGGTTGAACACTGAAGCTTTCTTT	TRBV9	TRBJ1-1	TRBD1	many
CASSEGMNTEAFF	TGTGCCAGCAGTGAAGGCATGAACACTGAAGCTTTCTTT	TRBV6-1	TRBJ1-1	NA	many
CSAWPGTGQETQYF	TGCAGTGCTTGGCCCGGGACAGGACAAGAGACCCAGTACTTC	TRBV20-1	TRBJ2-5	TRBD1	many
CASSPGGYEETQYF	TGTGCTAGCAGCCCCGGTGGGTATGAAGAGACCCAGTACTTC	TRBV7-7	TRBJ2-5	NA	many